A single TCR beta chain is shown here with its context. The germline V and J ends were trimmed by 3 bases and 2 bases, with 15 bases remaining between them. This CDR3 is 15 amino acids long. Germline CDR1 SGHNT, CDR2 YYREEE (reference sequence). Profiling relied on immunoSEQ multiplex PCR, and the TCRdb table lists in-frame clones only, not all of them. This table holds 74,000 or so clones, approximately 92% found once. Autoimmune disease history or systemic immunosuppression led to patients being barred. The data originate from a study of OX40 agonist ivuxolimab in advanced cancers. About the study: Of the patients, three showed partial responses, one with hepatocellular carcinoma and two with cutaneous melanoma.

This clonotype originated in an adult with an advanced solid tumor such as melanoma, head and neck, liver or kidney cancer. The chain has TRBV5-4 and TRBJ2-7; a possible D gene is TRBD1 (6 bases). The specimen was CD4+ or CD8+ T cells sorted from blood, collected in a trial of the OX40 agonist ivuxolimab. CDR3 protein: CASSSGPGATYEQYF. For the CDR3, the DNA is TGTGCCAGCAGCTCCGGCCCAGGGGCCACCTACGAGCAGTACTTC. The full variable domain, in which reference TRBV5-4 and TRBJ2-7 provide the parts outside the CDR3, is ETGVTQSPTHLIKTRGQQVTLRCSSQSGHNTVSWYQQALGQGPQFIFQYYREEENGRGNFPPRFSGLQFPNYSSELNVNALELDDSALYLCASSSGPGATYEQYFGPGTRLTVT.